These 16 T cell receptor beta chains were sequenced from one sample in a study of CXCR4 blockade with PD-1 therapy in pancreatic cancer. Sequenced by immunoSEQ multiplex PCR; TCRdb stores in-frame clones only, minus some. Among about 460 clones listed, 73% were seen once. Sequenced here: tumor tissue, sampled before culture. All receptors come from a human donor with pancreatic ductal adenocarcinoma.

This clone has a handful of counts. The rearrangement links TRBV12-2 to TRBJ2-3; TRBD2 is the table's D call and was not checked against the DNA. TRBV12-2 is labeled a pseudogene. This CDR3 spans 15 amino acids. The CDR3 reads CASQSLAGEVDTQYF. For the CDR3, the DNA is TGTGCCAGTCAGTCACTAGCGGGAGAGGTAGATACGCAGTATTTT.

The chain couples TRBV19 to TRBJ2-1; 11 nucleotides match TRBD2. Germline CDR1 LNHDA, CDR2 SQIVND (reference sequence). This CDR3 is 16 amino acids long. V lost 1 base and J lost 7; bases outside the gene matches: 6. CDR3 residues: CASSIALAGGFNEQFF. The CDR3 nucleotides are TGTGCCAGTAGTATAGCGTTAGCGGGAGGGTTTAATGAGCAGTTCTTC.

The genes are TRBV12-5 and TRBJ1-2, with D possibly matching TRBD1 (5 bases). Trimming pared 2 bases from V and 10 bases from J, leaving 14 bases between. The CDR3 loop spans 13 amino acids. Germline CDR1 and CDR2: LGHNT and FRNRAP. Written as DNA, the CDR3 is TGTGCTAGTGGTTTGTCTCCGGGACCGCACTACACCTTC. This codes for CASGLSPGPHYTF. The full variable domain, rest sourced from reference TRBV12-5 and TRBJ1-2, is DARVTQTPRHKVTEMGQEVTMRCQPILGHNTVFWYRQTMMQGLELLAYFRNRAPLDDSGMPKDRFSAEMPDATLATLKIQPSEPRDSAVYFCASGLSPGPHYTFGSGTRLTVV.

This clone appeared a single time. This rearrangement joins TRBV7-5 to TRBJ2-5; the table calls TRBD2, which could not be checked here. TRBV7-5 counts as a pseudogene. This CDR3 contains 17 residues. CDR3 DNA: TGTGCCAGCAGCTCGGGACTAGCGGGAGGGGCCGCCGAGACCCAGTACTTC. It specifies CASSSGLAGGAAETQYF.

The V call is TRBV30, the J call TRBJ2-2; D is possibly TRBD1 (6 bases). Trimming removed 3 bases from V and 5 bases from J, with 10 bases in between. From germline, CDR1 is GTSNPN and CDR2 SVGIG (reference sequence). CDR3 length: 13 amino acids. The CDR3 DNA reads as TGTGCCTGGAGAGCACAGGGTACCGGGGAGCTGTTTTTT. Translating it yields CAWRAQGTGELFF.

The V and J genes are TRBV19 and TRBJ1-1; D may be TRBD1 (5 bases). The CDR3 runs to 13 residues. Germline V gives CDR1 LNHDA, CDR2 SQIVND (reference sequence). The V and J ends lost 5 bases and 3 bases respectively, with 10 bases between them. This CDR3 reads CASSVKGDTEAFF. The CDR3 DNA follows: TGTGCCAGTAGTGTCAAAGGGGACACTGAAGCTTTCTTT.

The CDR3 spells CASSLGPAGSPGNTIYF. Written as DNA, the CDR3 is TGTGCCAGCAGCTTAGGGCCGGCGGGGAGCCCTGGAAACACCATATATTTT. The V and J genes are TRBV11-3 and TRBJ1-3; D uncertain. CDR1 SGHNT and CDR2 YENEEA come from the germline V gene. The CDR3 has 17 amino acids. The germline V and J ends were trimmed by 1 base and 2 bases, with 15 bases remaining between them. Combining the CDR3 with reference TRBV11-3 and TRBJ1-3 gives the whole variable domain EAGVVQSPRYKIIEKKQPVAFWCNPISGHNTLYWYLQNLGQGPELLIRYENEEAVDDSQLPKDRFSAERLKGVDSTLKIQPAELGDSAVYLCASSLGPAGSPGNTIYFGEGSWLTVV.

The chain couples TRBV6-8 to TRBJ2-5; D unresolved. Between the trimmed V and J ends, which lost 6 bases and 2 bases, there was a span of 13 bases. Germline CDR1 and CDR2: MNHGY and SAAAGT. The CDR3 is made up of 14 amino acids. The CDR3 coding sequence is TGTGCCAGCAGCCTACAGTCCGAACAAGAGACCCAGTACTTC. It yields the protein CASSLQSEQETQYF.

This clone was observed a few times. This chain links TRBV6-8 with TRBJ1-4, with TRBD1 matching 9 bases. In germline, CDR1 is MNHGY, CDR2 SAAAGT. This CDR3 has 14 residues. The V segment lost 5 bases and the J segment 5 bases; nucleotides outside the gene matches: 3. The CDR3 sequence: CASSEGQGNEKLFF. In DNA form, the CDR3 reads TGTGCCAGCAGTGAGGGACAGGGAAATGAAAAACTGTTTTTT.

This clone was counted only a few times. The CDR3 DNA is TGTGCCAGTGGAGGCCTCTCCTACAATGAGCAGTTCTTC. This encodes CASGGLSYNEQFF. This chain uses TRBV19 with TRBJ2-1; perhaps TRBD2 as D (5 bases). Germline loops: CDR1 LNHDA, CDR2 SQIVND (reference sequence). The CDR3 sequence is 13 residues long. Trimming cost V 8 bases and J 0 bases, with 8 bases left between them.

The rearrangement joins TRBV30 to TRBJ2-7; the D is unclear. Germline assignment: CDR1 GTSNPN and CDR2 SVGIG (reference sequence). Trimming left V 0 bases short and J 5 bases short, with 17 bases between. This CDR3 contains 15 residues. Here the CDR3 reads CAWSVDPPKENEQYF. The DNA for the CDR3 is TGTGCCTGGAGTGTAGACCCCCCAAAAGAAAACGAGCAGTACTTC.

CDR3: CASSDWDGSYEQYF. CDR3 in DNA: TGTGCCAGCAGTGATTGGGACGGCTCCTACGAGCAGTACTTC. The rearrangement joins TRBV6-8 to TRBJ2-7, with D perhaps being TRBD1 or TRBD2 (5 bases each). The V end lost 5 bases, the J end lost 0 bases, and 11 bases lay between the germline ends. Germline CDR1 reads MNHGY; CDR2 reads SAAAGT. CDR3 length: 14 amino acids.

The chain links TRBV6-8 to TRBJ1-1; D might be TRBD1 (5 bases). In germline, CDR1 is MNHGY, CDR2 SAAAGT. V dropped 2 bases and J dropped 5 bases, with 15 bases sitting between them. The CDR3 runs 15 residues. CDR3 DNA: TGTGCCAGCAGTTACGCCAGGCACAAGGGGACTGAAGCTTTCTTT. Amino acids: CASSYARHKGTEAFF.

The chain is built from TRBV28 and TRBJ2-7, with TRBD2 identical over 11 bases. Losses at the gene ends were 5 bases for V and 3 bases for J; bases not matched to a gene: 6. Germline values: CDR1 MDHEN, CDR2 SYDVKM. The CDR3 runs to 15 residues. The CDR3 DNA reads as TGTGCCAGCAGTGTGGGGGGGACTAGCGGCTACGAGCAGTACTTC. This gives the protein CASSVGGTSGYEQYF.

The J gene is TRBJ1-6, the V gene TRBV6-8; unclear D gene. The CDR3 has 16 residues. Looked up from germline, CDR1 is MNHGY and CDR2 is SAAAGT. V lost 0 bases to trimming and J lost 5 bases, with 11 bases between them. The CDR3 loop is CASSYSRLRNNSPLHF. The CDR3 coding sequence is TGTGCCAGCAGTTACTCGAGACTGCGGAATAATTCACCCCTCCACTTT.

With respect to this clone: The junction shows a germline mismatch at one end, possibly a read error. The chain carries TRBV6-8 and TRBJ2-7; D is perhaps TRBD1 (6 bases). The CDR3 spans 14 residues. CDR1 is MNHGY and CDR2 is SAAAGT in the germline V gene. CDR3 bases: TGTGCCAGCAGTAACTCAGGACAGTACTACGAGCAGTACTTC. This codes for CASSNSGQYYEQYF.